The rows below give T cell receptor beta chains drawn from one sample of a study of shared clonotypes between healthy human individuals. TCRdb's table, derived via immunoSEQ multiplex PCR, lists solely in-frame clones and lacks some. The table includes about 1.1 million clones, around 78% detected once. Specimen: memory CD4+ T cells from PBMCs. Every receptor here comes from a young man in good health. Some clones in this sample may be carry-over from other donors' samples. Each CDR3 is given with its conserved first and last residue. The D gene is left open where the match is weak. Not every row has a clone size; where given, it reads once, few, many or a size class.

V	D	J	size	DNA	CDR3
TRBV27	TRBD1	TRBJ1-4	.	TGTGCCAGCAGTTTATCGGGACAGGGTGAAAAACTGTTTTTT	CASSLSGQGEKLFF
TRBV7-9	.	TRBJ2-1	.	TGTGCCAGCAGCTTCAAAGACCTCTACAATGAGCAGTTCTTC	CASSFKDLYNEQFF
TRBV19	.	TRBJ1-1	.	TGTGCCAGTAACCCCGGCCGGTTGAACACTGAAGCTTTCTTT	CASNPGRLNTEAFF
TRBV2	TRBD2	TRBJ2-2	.	TGTGCCAGCACTACTAGCGGTACCACCGGGGAGCTGTTTTTT	CASTTSGTTGELFF
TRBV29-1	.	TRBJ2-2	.	TGCAGCCCCGGAACCCGGGTAGGCACCGGGGAGCTGTTTTTT	CSPGTRVGTGELFF
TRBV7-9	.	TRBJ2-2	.	TGTGCCAGCAGCCGGGACCACGAGGGGGAGCTGTTTTTT	CASSRDHEGELFF
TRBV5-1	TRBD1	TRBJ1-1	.	TGCGCCAGCAGCCAGACTCCCTGGCAGGGGGCTGGCGAAGCTTTCTTT	CASSQTPWQGAGEAFF
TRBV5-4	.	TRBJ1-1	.	TGTGCCAGCAGCAGAACCAGGGGCACTGAAGCTTTCTTT	CASSRTRGTEAFF
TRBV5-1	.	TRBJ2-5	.	TGCGCCAGCAGCTTGGGGAGGGGGACCCAGTACTTC	CASSLGRGTQYF
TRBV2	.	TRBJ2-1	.	TGTGCCAGCAGACCGGGCGGTTGGGACAATGAGCAGTTCTTC	CASRPGGWDNEQFF
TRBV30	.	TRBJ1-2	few	TGTGCCTGGATAACCCGGAACTATGGCTACACCTTC	CAWITRNYGYTF
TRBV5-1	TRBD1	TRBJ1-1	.	TGCGCCAGCAGCCCCAGGACAGGGGCAGGTGACACTGAAGCTTTCTTT	CASSPRTGAGDTEAFF
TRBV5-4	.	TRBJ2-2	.	TGTGCCAGCAGCACCGGACTACCTCCCATGAACACCGGGGAGCTGTTTTTT	CASSTGLPPMNTGELFF
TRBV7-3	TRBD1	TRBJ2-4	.	TGTGCCAGCAGCTTACTTCCAGGGGGTCTGAACATTCAGTACTTC	CASSLLPGGLNIQYF
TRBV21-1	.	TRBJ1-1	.	TGTGCCAGCAGACGTCCGCTAGACACAATTCGCACTGAAGCTTTCTTT	CASRRPLDTIRTEAFF
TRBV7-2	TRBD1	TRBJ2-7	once	TGTGCCAGCAGCCGGGACAGCCTGGGGGAGCAGTACTTC	CASSRDSLGEQYF
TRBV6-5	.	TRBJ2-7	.	TGTGCCAGCAGTTCCGTCAGGGGAATGTCCTACGAGCAGTACTTC	CASSSVRGMSYEQYF
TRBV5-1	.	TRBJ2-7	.	TGCGCCAGCAGCTTGGACTTGGGGGTAGGCGAGCAGTACTTC	CASSLDLGVGEQYF
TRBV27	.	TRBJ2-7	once	TGTGCCAGCAGTTACACAGGCTACGAGCAGTACTTC	CASSYTGYEQYF
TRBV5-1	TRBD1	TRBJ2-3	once	TGCGCCAGCAGCTCGCGGCCCTCCGGGACAGGGACAACAGATACGCAGTATTTT	CASSSRPSGTGTTDTQYF
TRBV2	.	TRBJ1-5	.	TGTGCCAGCCTAAGGGATAGCAATCAGCCCCAGCATTTT	CASLRDSNQPQHF
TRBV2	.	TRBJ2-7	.	TGTGCCAGCAGTGAGAGGCAGGAACCCTACGAGCAGTACTTC	CASSERQEPYEQYF
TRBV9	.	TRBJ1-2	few	TGTGCCAGCAGCGTAGGTGTTGTGGGGGCTGAAGGCTACACCTTC	CASSVGVVGAEGYTF
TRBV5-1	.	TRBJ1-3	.	TGCGCCAGCAGCCTACAGGGTGGTGGAAACACCATATATTTT	CASSLQGGGNTIYF
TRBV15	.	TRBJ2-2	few	TGTGCCACCGGGCCCCGCTGGGCCGGGGAGCTGTTTTTT	CATGPRWAGELFF
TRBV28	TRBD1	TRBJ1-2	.	TGTGCCAGCAGACCTGGACAGGGGGACGGCTACACCTTC	CASRPGQGDGYTF
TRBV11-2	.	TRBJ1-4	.	TGTGCCAGCAGCCAAGGACAGACAACTAATGAAAAACTGTTTTTT	CASSQGQTTNEKLFF
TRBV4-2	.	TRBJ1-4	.	TGTGCCAGCAGCCAAAGGGAGGGCGGGGGACTGTTTTTT	CASSQREGGGLFF
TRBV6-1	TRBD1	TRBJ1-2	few	TGTGCCAGCATTCGGGGACAGGGGGCGAGAGGCTACACCTTC	CASIRGQGARGYTF
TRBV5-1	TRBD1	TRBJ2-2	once	TGCGCCAGCAGCGCCACAGGGGGCGAAAGAACCGGGGAGCTGTTTTTT	CASSATGGERTGELFF
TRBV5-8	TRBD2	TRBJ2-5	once	TGTGCCAGCAGCATAGGGACTAGCGGGAGAGTGGAGACCCAGTACTTC	CASSIGTSGRVETQYF
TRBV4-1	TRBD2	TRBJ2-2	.	TGCGCCAGCAGCCAAACGGGGACTAGCGGGAACACCGGGGAGCTGTTTTTT	CASSQTGTSGNTGELFF
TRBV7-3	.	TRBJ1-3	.	TGTGCCAGCAGCTTTCGGGACGGCCCTGGAAACACCATATATTTT	CASSFRDGPGNTIYF